These 12 T cell receptor beta chains were sequenced from one sample in a study of blood T cells in healthy people across ages. It was with a sample-barcoded 5' primer and a J-beta primer mix that a second PCR of roughly 6 to 12 cycles was run. MiXCR, applied by TCRdb to the 5' RACE reads, yields one record per CDR3 protein. The table records about 730,000 distinct CDR3 sequences, roughly 45% of them present only once. Sequencing was performed on blood. These receptors all stem from an older woman in good health.

The table lists this clonotype with many counts. The chain links TRBV12-3 or TRBV12-4 to TRBJ2-7; 8 positions agree with TRBD2. V shed 7 bases and J 2 bases; nucleotides not matched to a gene: 7. This CDR3 has 14 amino acids. The CDR3 here is CASTQGLGPYEQYF. For the CDR3, the DNA is TGTGCCAGCACCCAGGGACTAGGCCCCTACGAGCAGTACTTC.

This clonotype appeared a few times. This chain connects TRBV28 to TRBJ2-7; 7 bases fit TRBD1. V shed 3 bases and J 4 bases; nucleotides not matched to a gene: 6. From germline, CDR1 is MDHEN and CDR2 SYDVKM. The CDR3 runs 14 residues. CDR3 amino acids: CASSLTGIVYEQYF. DNA for the CDR3: TGTGCCAGCAGTTTGACAGGGATTGTTTACGAGCAGTACTTC.

This clonotype occurred a few times. The chain has TRBV3-1 and TRBJ2-6; D remains ambiguous. Per germline, CDR1 LGHDT and CDR2 YNNKEL (reference sequence). The CDR3 has 16 amino acids. V lost 1 base and J 0 bases, leaving 7 bases between the germline ends. CDR3 in DNA: TGTGCCAGCAGCCAAGGCATGGGCTCTGGGGCCAACGTCCTGACTTTC. This codes for CASSQGMGSGANVLTF. The full variable domain, with the rest looked up from reference TRBV3-1 and TRBJ2-6, is DTAVSQTPKYLVTQMGNDKSIKCEQNLGHDTMYWYKQDSKKFLKIMFSYNNKELIINETVPNRFSPKSPDKAHLNLHINSLELGDSAVYFCASSQGMGSGANVLTFGAGSRLTVL.

This clonotype turned up a few times. This rearrangement joins TRBV7-2 to TRBJ1-3; D remains unclear. Trimming removed 0 bases from V and 0 bases from J, with 6 bases in between. Germline V gene sequence: CDR1 SGHTA, CDR2 FQGNSA. This CDR3 contains 15 residues. In DNA, the CDR3 is TGTGCCAGCAGCTTAGCTTGGGGCTCTGGAAACACCATATATTTT. Amino acids: CASSLAWGSGNTIYF.

This chain links TRBV4-1 with TRBJ2-7; 7 nucleotides align to TRBD1. There are 16 residues in the CDR3. With 3 bases clipped from V and 1 base from J, the junction kept 9 bases outside the gene matches. Germline CDR1 MGHRA, CDR2 YSYEKL. CDR3 in DNA: TGCGCCAGCAGCCAGGAAGGGGGCTACGGGTCCTACGAGCAGTACTTC. Residues: CASSQEGGYGSYEQYF.

The chain has TRBV5-1 and TRBJ2-7, with TRBD2 as a possible D gene (6 bases). V lost 4 bases and J lost 2, with 10 bases in between. The CDR3 spans 13 residues. Germline CDR1 and CDR2: SGHRS and YFSETQ. The CDR3 loop is CASSGREAYEQYF. The CDR3 nucleotides are TGCGCCAGCAGCGGCAGGGAGGCCTACGAGCAGTACTTC.

As concerns this clonotype: A much bigger clone sits one base away, suggesting this may be a read error. The V gene is TRBV12-3 or TRBV12-4, the J gene TRBJ1-1, with TRBD1 as a possible D gene (5 bases). The CDR3 runs to 16 residues. V lost 4 bases, J lost 4 bases, and 19 bases lay in between. Written as DNA, the CDR3 is TGTGCCAGCAGTTCGATTGATCCGACAGTGAGCACTGAAGCTTTCTTT. Protein: CASSSIDPTVSTEAFF.

There are many counts of this clonotype. The chain employs TRBV3-1 and TRBJ1-6; unclear D gene. Between the trimmed V and J ends, which lost 4 bases and 10 bases, there was a span of 14 bases. The germline V gene has CDR1 LGHDT and CDR2 YNNKEL (reference sequence). The CDR3 has 14 amino acids. The CDR3, as DNA: TGTGCCAGCAGCCCTGACGGGGAAGAGTCACCCCTCCACTTT. This codes for CASSPDGEESPLHF.

This clonotype was observed at least ten times. This chain uses TRBV6-5 with TRBJ2-7, with D possibly TRBD1 on 6 matching bases. Germline V CDR1 and CDR2: MNHEY, SVGAGI. The CDR3 totals 12 residues. The germline V and J ends were trimmed by 9 bases and 2 bases, with 11 bases remaining between them. CDR3 DNA sequence: TGTGCCAGTGCGACAGGAGCCTACGAGCAGTACTTC. As protein: CASATGAYEQYF.

CDR3 DNA: TGTGCCAGCAGTCCAAACAAGGACAATGAGCAGTTCTTC. Residues: CASSPNKDNEQFF. This chain joins TRBV6-2 or TRBV6-3 and TRBJ2-1; no reliable D call. Per germline, CDR1 MNHEY and CDR2 SVGEGT. There are 13 residues in the CDR3. Deletions cut 5 bases from V and 5 bases from J, with 10 bases between.

The gene calls are TRBV4-2 and TRBJ2-7; no clear D. V lost 0 bases, J lost 6 bases, and 9 bases lay in between. Per germline, CDR1 LGHNA and CDR2 YNFKEQ. The CDR3 has 13 residues. In DNA, the CDR3 is TGTGCCAGCAGCCAAGAATACGGGCGCGAGCAGTACTTC. Translated: CASSQEYGREQYF.

CDR3 amino acids: CASSHRSMGLARYNEQYF. In nucleotides, the CDR3 is TGTGCCAGCAGTCACCGCTCGATGGGCCTAGCGAGATACAATGAGCAGTACTTC. The V call is TRBV6-5, the J call TRBJ2-7, with a tentative D call TRBD2 (6 bases). The V gene lost 5 bases and the J gene lost 7 bases, with 30 bases spanning the gap. The V gene's germline CDR1 is MNHEY and CDR2 SVGAGI. The CDR3 is made up of 18 amino acids.